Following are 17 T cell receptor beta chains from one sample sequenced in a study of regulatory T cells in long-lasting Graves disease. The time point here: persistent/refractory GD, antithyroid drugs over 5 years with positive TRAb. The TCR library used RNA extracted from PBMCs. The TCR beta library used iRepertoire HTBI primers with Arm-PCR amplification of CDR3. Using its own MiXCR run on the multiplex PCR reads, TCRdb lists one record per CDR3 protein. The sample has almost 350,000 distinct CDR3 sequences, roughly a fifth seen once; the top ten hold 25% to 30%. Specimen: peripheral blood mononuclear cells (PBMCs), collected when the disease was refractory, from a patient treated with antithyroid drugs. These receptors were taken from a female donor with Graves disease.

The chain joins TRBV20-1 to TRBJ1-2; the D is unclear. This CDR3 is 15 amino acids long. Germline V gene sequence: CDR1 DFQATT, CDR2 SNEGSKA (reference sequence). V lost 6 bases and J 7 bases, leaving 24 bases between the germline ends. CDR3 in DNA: TGCAGTGCCCCCCTGGTGGCACCGGAAAGGATTGGCTACACCTTC. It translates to CSAPLVAPERIGYTF.

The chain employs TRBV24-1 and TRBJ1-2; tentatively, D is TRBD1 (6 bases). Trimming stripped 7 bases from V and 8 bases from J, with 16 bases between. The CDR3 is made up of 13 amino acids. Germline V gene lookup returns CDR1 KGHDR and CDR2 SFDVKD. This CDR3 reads CATSGTQGLGYTF. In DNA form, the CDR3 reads TGTGCCACCAGCGGAACGCAGGGGTTGGGCTACACCTTC.

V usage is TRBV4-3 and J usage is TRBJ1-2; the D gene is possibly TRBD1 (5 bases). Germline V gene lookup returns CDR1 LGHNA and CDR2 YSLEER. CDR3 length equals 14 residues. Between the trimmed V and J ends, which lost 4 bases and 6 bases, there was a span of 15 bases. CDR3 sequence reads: CASSPREGGDGYTF. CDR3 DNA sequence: TGCGCCAGCAGCCCCAGGGAGGGAGGAGATGGCTACACCTTC.

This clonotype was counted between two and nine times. The CDR3 reads CASGDFLTRSSETQYF. In DNA form, the CDR3 reads TGTGCCAGCGGGGACTTCCTGACCCGTAGCAGTGAGACCCAGTACTTC. The chain joins TRBV7-3 to TRBJ2-5, with D perhaps matching TRBD2 (6 bases). The CDR3 is 16 amino acids. Germline CDR1 and CDR2: SGHTA and FQGTGA. The ends were cut back, 8 bases at V and 5 bases at J, with 24 bases in the middle.

The CDR3 protein is CASGRGREQYF. The CDR3 bases are TGTGCCAGCGGGAGGGGGCGCGAGCAGTACTTC. V gene TRBV6-1 combines with J gene TRBJ2-7; D is tentatively TRBD1 or TRBD2 (7 bases each). V dropped 8 bases and J dropped 6 bases, with 11 bases sitting between them. Germline CDR1 reads MNHNS; CDR2 reads SASEGT. The CDR3 consists of 11 residues.

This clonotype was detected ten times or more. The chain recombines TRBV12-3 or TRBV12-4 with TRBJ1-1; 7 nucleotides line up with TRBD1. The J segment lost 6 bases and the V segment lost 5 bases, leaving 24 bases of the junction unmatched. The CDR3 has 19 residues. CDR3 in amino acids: CASSPSRHEGARTGAEAFF. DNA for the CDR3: TGTGCCAGCAGTCCGTCCCGTCACGAGGGGGCGAGAACTGGGGCTGAAGCTTTCTTT.

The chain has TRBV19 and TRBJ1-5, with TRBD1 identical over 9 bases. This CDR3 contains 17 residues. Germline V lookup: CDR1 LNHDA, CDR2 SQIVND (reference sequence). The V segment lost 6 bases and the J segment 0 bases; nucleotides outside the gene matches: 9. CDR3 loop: CASRQTGTGLSNQPQHF. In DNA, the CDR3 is TGTGCCAGTAGACAAACCGGGACAGGGCTTAGCAATCAGCCCCAGCATTTT.

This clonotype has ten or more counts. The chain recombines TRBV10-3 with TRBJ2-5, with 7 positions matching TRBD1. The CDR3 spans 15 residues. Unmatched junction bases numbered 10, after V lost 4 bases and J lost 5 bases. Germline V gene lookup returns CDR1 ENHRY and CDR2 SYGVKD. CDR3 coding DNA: TGTGCCATCAGTGTATCAGGGGGAAGGGGCGAGACCCAGTACTTC. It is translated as CAISVSGGRGETQYF.

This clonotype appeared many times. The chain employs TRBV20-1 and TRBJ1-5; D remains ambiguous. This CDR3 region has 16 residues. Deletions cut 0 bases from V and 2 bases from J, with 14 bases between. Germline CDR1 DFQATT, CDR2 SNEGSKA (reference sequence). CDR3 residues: CSARDIRGDGNQPQHF. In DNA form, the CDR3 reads TGCAGTGCTAGAGATATTCGTGGGGATGGCAATCAGCCCCAGCATTTT.

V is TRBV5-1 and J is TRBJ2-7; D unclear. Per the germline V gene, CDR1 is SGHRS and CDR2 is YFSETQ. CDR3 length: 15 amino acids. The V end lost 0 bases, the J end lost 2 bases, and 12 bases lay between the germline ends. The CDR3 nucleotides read TGCGCCAGCAGCTTGGGGAGCCAGCCCGCCTACGAGCAGTACTTC. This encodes CASSLGSQPAYEQYF.

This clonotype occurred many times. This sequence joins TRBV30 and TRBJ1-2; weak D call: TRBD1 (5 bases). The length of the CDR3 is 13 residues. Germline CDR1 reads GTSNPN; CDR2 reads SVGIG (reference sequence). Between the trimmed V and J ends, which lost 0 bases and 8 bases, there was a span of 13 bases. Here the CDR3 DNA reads TGTGCCTGGAGTGTACTCAGGGAGTACGGCTACACCTTC. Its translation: CAWSVLREYGYTF.

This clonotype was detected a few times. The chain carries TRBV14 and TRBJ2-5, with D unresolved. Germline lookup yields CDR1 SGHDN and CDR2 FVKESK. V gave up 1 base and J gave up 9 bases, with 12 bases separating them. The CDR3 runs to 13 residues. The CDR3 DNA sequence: TGTGCCAGCAGCCAAGGGACCTCCGGGCCCCAGTACTTC. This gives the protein CASSQGTSGPQYF.

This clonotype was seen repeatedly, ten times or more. CDR3 in DNA: TGTGCCAGCAGCTTATTAACGGCAAACACCGGGGAGCTGTTTTTT. Translated: CASSLLTANTGELFF. The chain is built from TRBV7-2 and TRBJ2-2; D unresolved. CDR1 is SGHTA and CDR2 is FQGNSA in the germline V gene. V was pared by 2 bases and J by 2 bases, with 9 bases between. The CDR3 loop spans 15 amino acids.

DNA for the CDR3: TGTGCCAGCAGTTTCGAGGGGGCAAGGGGAAACACCATATATTTT. Translation: CASSFEGARGNTIYF. The chain uses TRBV12-3 or TRBV12-4 and TRBJ1-3; 7 bases align to TRBD1. The junction had 6 bases not matched to a gene; V was cut back by 3 bases and J by 4 bases. The CDR3 is made up of 15 amino acids.

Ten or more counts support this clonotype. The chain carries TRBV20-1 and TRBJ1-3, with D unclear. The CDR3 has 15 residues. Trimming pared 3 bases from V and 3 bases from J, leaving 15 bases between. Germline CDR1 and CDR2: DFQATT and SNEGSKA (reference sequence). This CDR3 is CSASGGSLYGNTIYF. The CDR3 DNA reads TGCAGTGCTAGCGGAGGGAGTTTGTATGGAAACACCATATATTTT.

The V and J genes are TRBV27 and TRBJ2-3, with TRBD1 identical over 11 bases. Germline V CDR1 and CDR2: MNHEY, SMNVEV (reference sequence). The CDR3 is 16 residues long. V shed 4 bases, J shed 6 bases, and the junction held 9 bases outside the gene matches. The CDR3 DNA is TGTGCCAGCAGTTCCGGGACAGGGGGATGGAGTGATACGCAGTATTTT. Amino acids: CASSSGTGGWSDTQYF.

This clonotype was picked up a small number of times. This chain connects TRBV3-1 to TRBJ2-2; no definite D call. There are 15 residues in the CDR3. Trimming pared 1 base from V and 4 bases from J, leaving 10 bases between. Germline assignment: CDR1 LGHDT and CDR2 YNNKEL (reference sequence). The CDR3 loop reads CASSQAVGGTGELFF. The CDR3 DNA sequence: TGTGCCAGCAGCCAAGCGGTAGGCGGCACCGGGGAGCTGTTTTTT. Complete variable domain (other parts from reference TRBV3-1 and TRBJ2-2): DTAVSQTPKYLVTQMGNDKSIKCEQNLGHDTMYWYKQDSKKFLKIMFSYNNKELIINETVPNRFSPKSPDKAHLNLHINSLELGDSAVYFCASSQAVGGTGELFFGEGSRLTVL.